Listed below are T cell receptor beta chains from one sample, sequenced in a study of molecular identifiers for immune sequencing clone quantification. Each CDR3 protein gets one entry after TCRdb re-called the PCR reads with MiXCR. The table lists some 650,000 distinct CDR3 sequences, less than 20% of them singletons. Material for sequencing was naive CD8+ T cells from blood, with Jurkat cell RNA spiked in. The source of these receptors is a human donor in good health. Some libraries in this study had Jurkat cell RNA spiked in. CDR3s include the opening cysteine and the closing phenylalanine or tryptophan. D genes are given only for firm matches. Clone size is not always given. Where it is, it says once, few, many or a class for expanded clones.

j_call clone_size d_call v_call cdr3_nt cdr3_aa
TRBJ2-3 NA TRBD2 TRBV9 TGTGCCAGCAGCCCCCGAGGACTAGAATCTAGCACAGATACGCAGTATTTT CASSPRGLESSTDTQYF
TRBJ2-5 NA NA TRBV11-3 TGTGCCAGCAGCCGCGCGTTGCAAGAGACCCAGTACTTC CASSRALQETQYF
TRBJ1-1 many NA TRBV14 TGTGCCAGCAGACTATTCGGTGGGGCTGAAGCTTTCTTT CASRLFGGAEAFF
TRBJ1-1 NA TRBD1 TRBV30 TGTGCCTGGAGGCTTCCGGGACAGGGGGCGATGAACACTGAAGCTTTCTTT CAWRLPGQGAMNTEAFF
TRBJ2-7 NA TRBD2 TRBV7-9 TGTGCCAACAGCTCCGATGGGCGGGGGGCGTACGAGCAGTACTTC CANSSDGRGAYEQYF
TRBJ2-1 NA TRBD1 TRBV7-9 TGTGCCAGCAGCTCTACCCGGGACAGGACCTACAATGAGCAGTTCTTC CASSSTRDRTYNEQFF
TRBJ1-5 many TRBD1 TRBV12-3/TRBV12-4 TGTGCCAGCAAGGACGGGACAGGGAATCAGCCCCAGCATTTT CASKDGTGNQPQHF
TRBJ2-3 many NA TRBV12-3/TRBV12-4 TGTGCCAGCAGTATGGGACCCCCTACCACAGATACGCAGTATTTT CASSMGPPTTDTQYF
TRBJ2-5 few NA TRBV12-3/TRBV12-4 TGTGCCAGCAGTTTATCTGGCAGGGACCAAGAGACCCAGTACTTC CASSLSGRDQETQYF
TRBJ2-3 many NA TRBV20-1 TGCAGTGCTACGACCGCCAACCTCCAGGGGGGGACTGGCTCTAGCACAGATACGCAGTATTTT CSATTANLQGGTGSSTDTQYF
TRBJ2-7 NA TRBD2 TRBV4-1 TGCGCCAGCGCCGGGAGGGGCGAGCAGTACTTC CASAGRGEQYF
TRBJ2-5 many TRBD2 TRBV20-1 TGCAGTGCTGGGGGGGAAAGAGTAGAGACCCAGTACTTC CSAGGERVETQYF
TRBJ2-3 many TRBD2 TRBV30 TGTGCCTGGGGCTTAGCGGGAGTAGCAGATACGCAGTATTTT CAWGLAGVADTQYF
TRBJ2-1 many TRBD2 TRBV7-2 TGTGCCAGCAGCTTAGGAGCGGGGGCGCTGCAGTTCTTC CASSLGAGALQFF
TRBJ2-5 NA NA TRBV15 TGTGCCACCAGCAGAGATCCAGCAAAGCTGGAGACCCAGTACTTC CATSRDPAKLETQYF